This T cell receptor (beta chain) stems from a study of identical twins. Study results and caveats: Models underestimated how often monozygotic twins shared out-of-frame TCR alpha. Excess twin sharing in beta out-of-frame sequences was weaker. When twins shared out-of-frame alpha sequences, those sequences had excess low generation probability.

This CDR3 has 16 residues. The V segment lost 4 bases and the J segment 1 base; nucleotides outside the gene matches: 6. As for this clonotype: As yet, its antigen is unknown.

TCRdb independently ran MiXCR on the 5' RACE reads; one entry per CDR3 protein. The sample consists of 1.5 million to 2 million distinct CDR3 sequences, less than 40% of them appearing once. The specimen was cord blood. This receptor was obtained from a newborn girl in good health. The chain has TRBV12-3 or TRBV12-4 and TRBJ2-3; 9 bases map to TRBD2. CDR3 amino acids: CASSSGGRAGTDTQYF. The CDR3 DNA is TGTGCCAGCAGTTCGGGCGGGAGGGCCGGCACAGATACGCAGTATTTT.